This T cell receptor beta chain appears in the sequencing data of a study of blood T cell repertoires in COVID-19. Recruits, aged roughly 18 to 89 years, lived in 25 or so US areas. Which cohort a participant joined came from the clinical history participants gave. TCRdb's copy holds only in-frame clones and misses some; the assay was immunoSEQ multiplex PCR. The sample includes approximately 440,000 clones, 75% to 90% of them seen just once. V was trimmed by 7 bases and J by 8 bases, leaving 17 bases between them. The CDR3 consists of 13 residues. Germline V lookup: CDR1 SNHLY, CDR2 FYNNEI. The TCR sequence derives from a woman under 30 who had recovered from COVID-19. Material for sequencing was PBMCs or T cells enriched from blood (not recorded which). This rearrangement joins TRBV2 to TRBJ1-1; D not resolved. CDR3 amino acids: CASTDRRGAEAFF. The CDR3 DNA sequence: TGTGCCAGCACTGATCGGCGAGGAGCAGAAGCTTTCTTT.